This TCR beta chain came from a study of blood T cell repertoires in COVID-19. In the study overall: The United States, Italy and Spain were the sources of the acute and convalescent COVID-19 samples.

In the original analysis: It was from reference gene primer amplification that nucleated cell counts were estimated. Measured with immunoSEQ multiplex PCR; TCRdb has only the in-frame clones, and not every one. From that table come the V and J calls and clone size; the DNA was used to work out D and trimming. The sample records about 210,000 clones, less than 85% being singletons. Adults between about 18 and 95 years of age took part from 24 US areas. All recovered Cohort 3 donors got two negative PCRs, got clearance, or saw symptom resolution. V was pared by 7 bases and J by 5 bases, with 18 bases between. This CDR3 comprises 15 residues. CDR1 is LNHDA and CDR2 is SQIVND in the germline V gene (reference sequence).

The sequence derives from a man aged 40-49 years who had recovered from COVID-19. This chain uses TRBV19 with TRBJ2-1; weak D call: TRBD2 (6 bases). Sequencing was performed on PBMCs or T cells enriched from blood (not recorded which). CDR3: CASMGVGSHHNEQFF. The CDR3 region has the DNA TGTGCCAGTATGGGAGTCGGGAGTCACCACAATGAGCAGTTCTTC.